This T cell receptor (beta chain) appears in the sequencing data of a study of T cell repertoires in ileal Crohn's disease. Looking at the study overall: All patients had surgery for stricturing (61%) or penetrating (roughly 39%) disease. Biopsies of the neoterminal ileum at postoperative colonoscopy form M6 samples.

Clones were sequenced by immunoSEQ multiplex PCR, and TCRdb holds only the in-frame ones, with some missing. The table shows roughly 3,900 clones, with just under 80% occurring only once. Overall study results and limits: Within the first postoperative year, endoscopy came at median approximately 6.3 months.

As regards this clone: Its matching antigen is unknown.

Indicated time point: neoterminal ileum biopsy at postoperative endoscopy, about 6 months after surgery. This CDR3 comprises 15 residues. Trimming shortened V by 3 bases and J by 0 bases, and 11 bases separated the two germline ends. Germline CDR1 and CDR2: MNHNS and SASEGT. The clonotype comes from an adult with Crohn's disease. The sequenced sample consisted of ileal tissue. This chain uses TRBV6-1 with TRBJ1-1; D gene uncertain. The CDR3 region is CASSERNLMNTEAFF. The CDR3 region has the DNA TGTGCCAGCAGTGAGCGTAATCTAATGAACACTGAAGCTTTCTTT.